This TCR beta chain was observed in a study of tumor-infiltrating lymphocytes in primary liver carcinoma. Germline-derived CDR1 and CDR2 are SGHAT and FQDESV (reference sequence). This CDR3 has 14 amino acids. V lost 1 base, J lost 5 bases, and 9 bases lay in between. Without any cell sorting, roughly 18-30 mg of bulk tissue yielded co-extracted RNA and DNA. Primary liver carcinoma in the patients was surgically resected. This clonotype has only a few counts. Total RNA amounting to roughly 0.5 ug was the source from which TCR beta cDNA was made with a constant-region primer. Investigators got TCR beta libraries out of three nested multiplex PCR rounds, done with slightly modified ARM-PCR. Each of the first two PCR rounds ran nine to ten cycles with TRBV1-TRBV30 forward and C-beta reverse primers. Each CDR3 protein gets one entry after TCRdb re-called the multiplex PCR reads with MiXCR. The sample includes around 37,000 distinct CDR3 sequences, around 75% of them seen just once.

Sequenced input: tumor-adjacent normal liver tissue. This TCR came from a man in his forties with primary liver carcinoma and hepatitis B virus infection. V gene TRBV11-1 combines with J gene TRBJ2-1; D might be TRBD2 (5 bases). CDR3 coding DNA: TGTGCCAGCAGCTTAGGCTCAGCGGACAATGAGCAGTTCTTC. This sequence encodes CASSLGSADNEQFF.